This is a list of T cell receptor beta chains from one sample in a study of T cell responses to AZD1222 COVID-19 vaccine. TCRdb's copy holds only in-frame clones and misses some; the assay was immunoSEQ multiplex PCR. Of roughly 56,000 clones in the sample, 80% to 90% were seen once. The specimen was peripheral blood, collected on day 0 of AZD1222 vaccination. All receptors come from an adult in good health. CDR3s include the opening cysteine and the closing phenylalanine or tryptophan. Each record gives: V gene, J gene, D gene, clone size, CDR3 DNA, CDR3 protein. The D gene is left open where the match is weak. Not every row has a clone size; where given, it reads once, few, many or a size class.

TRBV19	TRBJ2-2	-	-	TGTGCCAGTAGTGCGCAAGGGAGAAGAGGCGCCGGGGAGCTGTTTTTT	CASSAQGRRGAGELFF
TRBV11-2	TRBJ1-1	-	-	TGTGCCAGCAGCTTGTTAGGGAGGACTGAAGCTTTCTTT	CASSLLGRTEAFF
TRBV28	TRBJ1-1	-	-	TGTGCCAGCAGTCTAGGGCGGGGGAACACTGAAGCTTTCTTT	CASSLGRGNTEAFF
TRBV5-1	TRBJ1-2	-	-	TGCGCCAGCAGTTTGGGCGGGGCGGTGGACAGCTACACCTTC	CASSLGGAVDSYTF
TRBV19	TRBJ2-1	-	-	TGTGCCAGTACCACACCCGGCGGGGGCCTACACAATGAGCAGTTCTTC	CASTTPGGGLHNEQFF
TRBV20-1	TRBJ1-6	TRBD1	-	TGCAGTGCTAGTACAGGGGGGAGAACCATTTCACCCCTCCACTTT	CSASTGGRTISPLHF
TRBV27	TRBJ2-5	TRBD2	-	TGTGCCAGCAGCCGCGGGAGGGGGGGAGAGACCCAGTACTTC	CASSRGRGGETQYF
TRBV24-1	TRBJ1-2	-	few	TGTGCCACCAGTTCGGGGGGCTACTATGGCTACACCTTC	CATSSGGYYGYTF
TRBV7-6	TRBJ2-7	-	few	TGTGCCAGCAGCTTGGGCATAAACTACGAGCAGTACTTC	CASSLGINYEQYF
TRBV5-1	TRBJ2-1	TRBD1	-	TGCGCCAGTACAGGGGGGCCGAGTCGGAATGAGCAGTTCTTC	CASTGGPSRNEQFF
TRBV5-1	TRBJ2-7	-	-	TGCGCCAGCAGCTTCGATACCGGGGCAGACGAGCAGTACTTC	CASSFDTGADEQYF
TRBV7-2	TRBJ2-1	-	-	TGTGCCAGCAGCTTAGCGCCGGGGATATATGAGCAGTTCTTC	CASSLAPGIYEQFF
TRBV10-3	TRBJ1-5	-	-	TGTGCCATCAACGGGGGAATTAATCAGCCCCAGCATTTT	CAINGGINQPQHF
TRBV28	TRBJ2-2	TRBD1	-	TGTGCCAGCAGCCCCGTGACAGGGGGTCCGGGGGAGCTGTTTTTT	CASSPVTGGPGELFF
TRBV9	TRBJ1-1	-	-	TGTGCCAGTAGCTCGAGGAGTTATTCCCCTGAAGCTTTCTTT	CASSSRSYSPEAFF
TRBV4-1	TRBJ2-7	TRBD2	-	TGCGCCAGCAGCCAAGATCTGGCAAGCGGGGGGCTGTACGAGCAGTACTTC	CASSQDLASGGLYEQYF
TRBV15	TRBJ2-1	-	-	TGTGCCACCAGCAGAGATCCCGGAACCTACAATGAGCAGTTCTTC	CATSRDPGTYNEQFF